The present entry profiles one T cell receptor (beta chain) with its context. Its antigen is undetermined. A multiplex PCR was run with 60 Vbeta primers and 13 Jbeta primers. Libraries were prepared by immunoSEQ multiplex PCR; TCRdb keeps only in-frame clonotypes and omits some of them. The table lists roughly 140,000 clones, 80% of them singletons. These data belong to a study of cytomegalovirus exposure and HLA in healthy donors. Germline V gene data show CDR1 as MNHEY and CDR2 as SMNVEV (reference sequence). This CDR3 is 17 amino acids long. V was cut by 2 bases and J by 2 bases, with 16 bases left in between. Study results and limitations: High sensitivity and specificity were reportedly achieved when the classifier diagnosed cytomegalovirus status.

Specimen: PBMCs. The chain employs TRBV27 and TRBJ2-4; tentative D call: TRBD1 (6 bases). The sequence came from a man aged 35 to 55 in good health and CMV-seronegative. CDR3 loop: CASSLRPPTGPKNIQYF. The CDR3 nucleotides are TGTGCCAGCAGTTTAAGACCCCCGACAGGTCCCAAAAACATTCAGTACTTC.